The 13 T cell receptor beta chains reported below all come from one sample, sequenced in a study of cytomegalovirus exposure and HLA in healthy donors. The method was immunoSEQ multiplex PCR; TCRdb's version includes in-frame clones alone and lacks a portion of them. The sample includes about 120,000 clones, around 86% of them seen just once. The sequenced sample was PBMCs. All receptors derive from a man aged 18 to 30 in good health and CMV-seronegative.

This chain connects TRBV5-1 to TRBJ2-7; weak D call: TRBD1 (5 bases). Germline V gene data show CDR1 as SGHRS and CDR2 as YFSETQ. The CDR3 loop spans 12 amino acids. V was shortened by 6 bases and J by 2 bases, with 9 bases between the two germline ends. The CDR3: CASTDRTYEQYF. CDR3 DNA sequence: TGCGCCAGCACAGACAGAACCTACGAGCAGTACTTC. The whole variable domain, remainder taken from reference TRBV5-1 and TRBJ2-7, is KAGVTQTPRYLIKTRGQQVTLSCSPISGHRSVSWYQQTPGQGLQFLFEYFSETQRNKGNFPGRFSGRQFSNSRSEMNVSTLELGDSALYLCASTDRTYEQYFGPGTRLTVT.

The chain carries TRBV6-5 and TRBJ2-3; TRBD1 might be the D (6 bases). The CDR3 loop spans 15 amino acids. Looked up from germline, CDR1 is MNHEY and CDR2 is SVGAGI. V was shortened by 2 bases and J by 6 bases, with 15 bases between the two germline ends. CDR3 in amino acids: CASSYGAARGDTQYF. CDR3 DNA: TGTGCCAGCAGTTACGGGGCGGCAAGGGGGGATACGCAGTATTTT.

The chain has TRBV4-2 and TRBJ2-1, with 10 bases lining up with TRBD2. Germline CDR1 reads LGHNA; CDR2 reads YNFKEQ. V trimming: 1 base; J trimming: 9 bases; junction bases outside the gene matches: 9. This CDR3 is 16 amino acids long. Here the CDR3 reads CASSQVGLAGVREQFF. Written as DNA, the CDR3 is TGTGCCAGCAGCCAAGTAGGGCTAGCGGGGGTTCGTGAGCAGTTCTTC.

This clone was seen a handful of times. CDR3 in amino acids: CASRQQGSSQPQHF. The CDR3 DNA sequence: TGTGCCAGCAGACAACAGGGATCGAGTCAGCCCCAGCATTTT. This chain uses TRBV6-5 with TRBJ1-5, with D possibly being TRBD1 (6 bases). The CDR3 is 14 residues long. Trimming left V 6 bases short and J 6 bases short, with 15 bases between. The germline V gene has CDR1 MNHEY and CDR2 SVGAGI.

This rearrangement joins TRBV30 to TRBJ2-1; TRBD2 aligns across 13 bases. J lost 6 bases, V lost 0 bases, and 8 bases had no gene match. Germline V CDR1 and CDR2: GTSNPN, SVGIG (reference sequence). The CDR3 is made up of 17 amino acids. DNA for the CDR3: TGTGCCTGGAGTGTAGCCAGGACTAGCGGGAGTCGCAATGAGCAGTTCTTC. As protein: CAWSVARTSGSRNEQFF.

A single count supports this clone. The V gene is TRBV5-4, the J gene TRBJ2-7, with TRBD1 matching over 7 bases. Germline V lookup: CDR1 SGHNT, CDR2 YYREEE (reference sequence). The V and J ends lost 0 bases and 5 bases, in that order; junction bases with no gene match: 14. CDR3 length: 17 amino acids. This CDR3 reads CASSLEPGGSRVHEQYF. For the CDR3, the DNA is TGTGCCAGCAGCTTGGAGCCAGGGGGATCGAGAGTCCACGAGCAGTACTTC.

The chain is built from TRBV7-2 and TRBJ2-5; D gene uncertain. With 1 base removed from V and 7 bases from J, the gap between germline ends came to 10 bases. CDR3 length equals 13 residues. CDR1 is SGHTA, CDR2 FQGNSA, per germline. CDR3 DNA: TGTGCCAGCAGCTTAGGGGCAATGGGGACCCAGTACTTC. It specifies CASSLGAMGTQYF.

This chain links TRBV19 with TRBJ2-1, with 8 bases fitting TRBD1. The CDR3 runs to 19 residues. Germline lookup yields CDR1 LNHDA and CDR2 SQIVND (reference sequence). Germline trimming cut 6 bases from V and 0 bases from J; bases unmatched to any gene: 16. CDR3 bases: TGTGCCAGTAGCCTACTCCGTCAGGGGGCCTTTAGCTCCTACAATGAGCAGTTCTTC. Its protein product is CASSLLRQGAFSSYNEQFF.

The chain joins TRBV27 to TRBJ1-4; D may be TRBD1 (5 bases). Between the trimmed V and J ends, which lost 3 bases and 1 base, there was a span of 9 bases. Germline lookup yields CDR1 MNHEY and CDR2 SMNVEV (reference sequence). This CDR3 is built from 15 residues. The CDR3 nucleotides are TGTGCCAGCAGTTTTAAGGGACTAACTAATGAAAAACTGTTTTTT. Translating it yields CASSFKGLTNEKLFF.

Note on this clone: A much larger clone lies a single base off, so this may be a read error. The J gene is TRBJ1-2, the V gene TRBV6-1; 7 nucleotides match TRBD1. Germline V gives CDR1 MNHNS, CDR2 SASEGT. The trim removed 6 bases at V and 2 bases at J, leaving 3 bases unmatched. The CDR3 is 13 amino acids. CDR3 nucleotide sequence: TGTGCCAGCAGCCCGACAGGGAACTATGGCTACACCTTC. It translates to CASSPTGNYGYTF.

The V gene is TRBV6-1, the J gene TRBJ1-3; D ambiguous. The V gene's germline CDR1 is MNHNS and CDR2 SASEGT. V dropped 4 bases and J dropped 0 bases, with 7 bases sitting between them. This CDR3 spans 14 amino acids. DNA for the CDR3: TGTGCCAGCAGTGTCGGGGTCTCTGGAAACACCATATATTTT. Amino acids: CASSVGVSGNTIYF.

The V call is TRBV5-4, the J call TRBJ2-7; no clear D. Trimming cost V 0 bases and J 2 bases, with 12 bases left between them. This CDR3 has 15 residues. CDR1 and CDR2 from the germline V gene are SGHNT and YYREEE (reference sequence). CDR3 nucleotide sequence: TGTGCCAGCAGCTTGGAACGGCAGGCGACCTACGAGCAGTACTTC. Translated: CASSLERQATYEQYF.

The chain has TRBV5-1 and TRBJ2-7; 13 nucleotides agree with TRBD2. The CDR3 runs 15 residues. The germline V gene encodes CDR1 SGHRS and CDR2 YFSETQ. The junction had 3 bases not matched to a gene; V was cut back by 2 bases and J by 4 bases. The CDR3 nucleotides are TGCGCCAGCAGCTTCGGACTAGCGGGGGTATACGAGCAGTACTTC. Encoded protein: CASSFGLAGVYEQYF.